This T cell receptor beta chain was sequenced in a study of T cells in Graves' hyperthyroidism and ophthalmopathy. The study, taken as a whole, reports: The model made its ophthalmopathy prediction, and onset followed a median approximately six months later. Clonotypes that were expanded in thyroid above 0.001 mostly appeared in blood too.

Disease duration under 2 months; hyperthyroidism patients were aged 18 to 65. PBMCs were obtained from approximately 10 ml fresh peripheral blood. This clonotype appeared many times. Its matching antigen is unknown. The V and J ends lost 3 bases and 4 bases respectively, with 7 bases between them. The CDR3 length is 12 residues. From RNA transcripts, TCR beta CDR3 regions were amplified. The study used the HTBI primer set for a first-round RT-PCR of the TCR CDR3. In TCRdb, the multiplex PCR reads were re-called with MiXCR into one record per CDR3 protein. Here the sample spans roughly 260,000 distinct CDR3 sequences, roughly 14% being singletons.

V usage is TRBV12-3 or TRBV12-4 and J usage is TRBJ2-7; no clear D gene. The specimen sequenced was blood. The TCR was taken from a woman in her forties with Graves' hyperthyroidism that later progressed to Graves' ophthalmopathy. The CDR3 loop reads CASSFLKYEQYF. As DNA, the CDR3 is TGTGCCAGCAGTTTCCTGAAATACGAGCAGTACTTC.